This TCR beta chain was recovered during a study of T-cell reconstitution after alpha-beta-depleted transplantation in children. Study outcomes and limitations: Expanded graft clones numbering several hundred reportedly gave rise to alpha-beta T cells about two months after transplant. The high TCRbeta diversity at day 60 in some patients came from surviving recipient T cells and thymic progenitors. One year after transplant, T-cell counts and diversity came mostly from newly produced T cells.

Trimming cost V 6 bases and J 5 bases, with 8 bases left between them. The CDR3 is made up of 12 amino acids. Germline V gene data show CDR1 as SEHNR and CDR2 as FQNEAQ (reference sequence). This clonotype occurred many times. The antigen remains unidentified. Unique molecular identifiers featured in how the TCRbeta library was prepared. TCRdb recomputed calls from the PCR reads with MiXCR, one row per CDR3 protein. Counted here are about 490,000 distinct CDR3 sequences, roughly 10% occurring once; the ten biggest clones make up approximately 2%. The V call is TRBV7-9, the J call TRBJ1-5, with D possibly matching TRBD1 (6 bases). This clonotype was obtained from a child aged 2 to 10 with inherited bone marrow failure, due to receive a stem cell transplant. The sequencing here drew on PBMCs, taken before TCRalphabeta/CD19-depleted stem cell transplant. DNA of the CDR3: TGTGCCAGCAGAACAGGGCATCAGCCCCAGCATTTT. This gives the protein CASRTGHQPQHF.